This entry concerns a single T cell receptor (beta chain). TCRdb independently ran MiXCR on the 5' RACE reads; one entry per CDR3 protein. The table shows some 320,000 distinct CDR3 sequences, with about 4.5% occurring only once. This entry comes from a study of T cells after yellow fever vaccination. In germline, CDR1 is SQVTM, CDR2 ANQGSEA. There are 14 residues in the CDR3. V was pared by 0 bases and J by 4 bases, with 12 bases between. The sequence came from a man aged 18 to 29 who received the YFV17D yellow fever vaccine. This chain links TRBV29-1 with TRBJ1-2; D not certain. The sample was PBMCs, taken 15 days after the yellow fever booster vaccination. CDR3 nucleotide sequence: TGCAGCGTTGAAGATAGTTCACTGGTCTATGGCTACACCTTC. This translates into CSVEDSSLVYGYTF.